This TCR beta chain was sequenced for a study of T cell changes during pregnancy in multiple sclerosis. This table comes from immunoSEQ multiplex PCR, and its TCRdb copy is limited to in-frame clones, with some not included. The sample has under 35,000 clones; around nine tenths are singletons. CDR3 length: 17 residues. CDR1 SGHTA and CDR2 FQGNSA come from the germline V gene. The trim removed 7 bases at V and 4 bases at J, leaving 9 bases unmatched. V is TRBV7-2 and J is TRBJ2-1; 14 bases line up with TRBD2. The clonotype originates from a female donor with multiple sclerosis, enrolled in a pregnancy study. Sequenced material: CD8+ T cells from peripheral blood mononuclear cells, taken before pregnancy. In DNA form, the CDR3 reads TGTGCCAGCACCCCGACTAGCGGGGGGGCCGCATACAATGAGCAGTTCTTC. It translates to CASTPTSGGAAYNEQFF.